The 10 T cell receptor beta chains given below trace back to one sample, sequenced in a study of blood T cell repertoires in COVID-19. TCRdb keeps only in-frame clones here, not all; method: immunoSEQ multiplex PCR. The table lists around 250,000 clones, 84% of them singletons, with about 1.5% in the top ten. The sample taken for sequencing was peripheral blood. The receptor source for this set is a woman in her thirties or forties who had recovered from COVID-19.

This clone was seen once. This rearrangement joins TRBV5-4 to TRBJ2-1; TRBD2 matches 11 bases. V shed 4 bases and J 1 base; nucleotides not matched to a gene: 4. The CDR3 sequence is 16 residues long. The germline gives CDR1 SGHNT, CDR2 YYREEE (reference sequence). CDR3 DNA sequence: TGTGCCAGCAGCCCCCTAGCGGGGGGTTCCTACAATGAGCAGTTCTTC. Its protein is CASSPLAGGSYNEQFF.

This chain joins TRBV4-2 and TRBJ1-2; TRBD1 matches at 8 bases. V gave up 0 bases and J gave up 7 bases; unmatched junction bases: 16. This CDR3 spans 18 amino acids. Germline assignment: CDR1 LGHNA and CDR2 YNFKEQ. The CDR3 is CASSQDSHVQGGLRGYTF. DNA of the CDR3: TGTGCCAGCAGCCAAGATTCCCACGTACAGGGGGGTCTGCGTGGCTACACCTTC.

This rearrangement joins TRBV5-1 to TRBJ2-3, with 8 positions matching TRBD2. From germline, CDR1 is SGHRS and CDR2 YFSETQ. CDR3 length equals 16 residues. The V gene end was trimmed by 4 bases and the J gene end by 4 bases; junction bases not matched to a gene: 11. CDR3 coding DNA: TGCGCCAGCAGCCCCGCGGCGGGGGGCGATTCAGATACGCAGTATTTT. Protein product: CASSPAAGGDSDTQYF.

V and J are TRBV24-1 and TRBJ2-1; 9 bases are a match to TRBD2. Unmatched junction bases numbered 7, after V lost 3 bases and J lost 8 bases. Per germline, CDR1 KGHDR and CDR2 SFDVKD. The CDR3 covers 15 residues. The CDR3 DNA reads TGTGCCACCAGTGATGAGGGACTAGCTATCCATGAGCAGTTCTTC. Its translation: CATSDEGLAIHEQFF.

The V and J genes are TRBV6-5 and TRBJ1-5; D ambiguous. The CDR3 totals 15 residues. Germline V gene data show CDR1 as MNHEY and CDR2 as SVGAGI. Trimming pared 6 bases from V and 3 bases from J, leaving 15 bases between. CDR3 region: CASRLRVEDNQPQHF. The CDR3 region has the DNA TGTGCCAGCAGACTCCGGGTGGAGGACAATCAGCCCCAGCATTTT.

This clone was counted once. The rearrangement links TRBV4-2 to TRBJ1-2; 7 bases align to TRBD1. Trimming took 3 bases from V and 8 from J; bases not matched to a gene: 9. In germline, CDR1 is LGHNA, CDR2 YNFKEQ. CDR3 size: 14 residues. DNA for the CDR3: TGTGCCAGCAGCCATGCACAGGGGACCCTCGGCTACACCTTC. This encodes CASSHAQGTLGYTF.

The rearrangement links TRBV5-1 to TRBJ1-3, with unresolved D. V dropped 5 bases and J dropped 0 bases, with 9 bases sitting between them. The CDR3 is 14 amino acids. CDR1 and CDR2 (germline): SGHRS, YFSETQ. The CDR3 loop reads CASRPSYSGNTIYF. In DNA, the CDR3 is TGCGCCAGCAGACCTTCCTACTCTGGAAACACCATATATTTT. The complete variable domain, with remaining parts taken from reference TRBV5-1 and TRBJ1-3, reads KAGVTQTPRYLIKTRGQQVTLSCSPISGHRSVSWYQQTPGQGLQFLFEYFSETQRNKGNFPGRFSGRQFSNSRSEMNVSTLELGDSALYLCASRPSYSGNTIYFGEGSWLTVV.

Only one count was recorded for this clone. The J gene is TRBJ1-4, the V gene TRBV19, with D unclear. In germline, CDR1 is LNHDA, CDR2 SQIVND (reference sequence). The CDR3 runs to 15 residues. V lost 3 bases to trimming and J lost 3 bases, with 11 bases between them. CDR3 sequence reads: CASSISGISNEKLFF. CDR3 bases: TGTGCCAGTAGTATCTCCGGGATCTCTAATGAAAAACTGTTTTTT.

This clone has only a few counts. This chain connects TRBV28 to TRBJ1-1; 7 nucleotides line up with TRBD1. The CDR3 loop spans 14 amino acids. CDR1 and CDR2 from the germline V gene are MDHEN and SYDVKM. Trimming removed 3 bases from V and 4 bases from J; junction bases left unmatched: 5. CDR3 sequence: CASSLPTGTTEAFF. CDR3 sequence (DNA): TGTGCCAGCAGTTTGCCGACAGGGACCACTGAAGCTTTCTTT.

The rearrangement links TRBV5-1 to TRBJ2-5, with D maybe TRBD2 (5 bases). The germline V gene encodes CDR1 SGHRS and CDR2 YFSETQ. The V gene lost 4 bases and the J gene lost 10 bases, with 14 bases spanning the gap. The length of the CDR3 is 12 residues. The CDR3 is CASSPRGVGQYF. As DNA, the CDR3 is TGCGCCAGCAGCCCCCGGGGTGTGGGCCAGTACTTC. Full variable domain (missing parts from reference TRBV5-1 and TRBJ2-5): KAGVTQTPRYLIKTRGQQVTLSCSPISGHRSVSWYQQTPGQGLQFLFEYFSETQRNKGNFPGRFSGRQFSNSRSEMNVSTLELGDSALYLCASSPRGVGQYFGPGTRLLVL.